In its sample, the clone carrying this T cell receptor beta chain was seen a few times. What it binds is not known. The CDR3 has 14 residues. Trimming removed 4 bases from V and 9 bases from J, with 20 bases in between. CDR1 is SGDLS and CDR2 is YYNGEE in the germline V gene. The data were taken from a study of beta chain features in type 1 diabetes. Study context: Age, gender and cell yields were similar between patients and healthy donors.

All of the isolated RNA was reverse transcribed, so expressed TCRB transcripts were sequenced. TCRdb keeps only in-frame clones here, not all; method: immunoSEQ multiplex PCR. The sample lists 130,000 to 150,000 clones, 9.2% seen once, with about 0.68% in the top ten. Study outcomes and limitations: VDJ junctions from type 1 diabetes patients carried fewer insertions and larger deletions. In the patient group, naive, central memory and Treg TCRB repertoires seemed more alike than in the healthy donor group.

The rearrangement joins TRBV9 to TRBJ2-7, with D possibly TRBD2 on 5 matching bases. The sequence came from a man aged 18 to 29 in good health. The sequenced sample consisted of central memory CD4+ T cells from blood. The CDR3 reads CASSFGEIGLGQYF. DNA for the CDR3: TGTGCCAGCAGCTTCGGGGAAATAGGGCTGGGGCAGTACTTC. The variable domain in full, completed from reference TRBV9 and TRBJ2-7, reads DSGVTQTPKHLITATGQRVTLRCSPRSGDLSVYWYQQSLDQGLQFLIQYYNGEERAKGNILERFSAQQFPDLHSELNLSSLELGDSALYFCASSFGEIGLGQYFGPGTRLTVT.